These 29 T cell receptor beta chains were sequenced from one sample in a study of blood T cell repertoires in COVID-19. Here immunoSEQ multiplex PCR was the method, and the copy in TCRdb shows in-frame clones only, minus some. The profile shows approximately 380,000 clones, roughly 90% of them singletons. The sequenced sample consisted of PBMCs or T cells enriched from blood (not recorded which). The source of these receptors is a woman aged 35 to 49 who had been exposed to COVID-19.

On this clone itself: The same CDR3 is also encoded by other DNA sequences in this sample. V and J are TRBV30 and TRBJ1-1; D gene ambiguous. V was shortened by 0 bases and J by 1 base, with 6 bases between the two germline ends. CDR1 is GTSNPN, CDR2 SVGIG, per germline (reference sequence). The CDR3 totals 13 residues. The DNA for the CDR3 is TGTGCCTGGAGTGTAAGTAGGAACACTGAAGCTTTCTTT. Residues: CAWSVSRNTEAFF. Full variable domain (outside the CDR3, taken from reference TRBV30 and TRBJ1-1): SQTIHQWPATLVQPVGSPLSLECTVEGTSNPNLYWYRQAAGRGLQLLFYSVGIGQISSEVPQNLSASRPQDRQFILSSKKLLLSDSGFYLCAWSVSRNTEAFFGQGTRLTVV.

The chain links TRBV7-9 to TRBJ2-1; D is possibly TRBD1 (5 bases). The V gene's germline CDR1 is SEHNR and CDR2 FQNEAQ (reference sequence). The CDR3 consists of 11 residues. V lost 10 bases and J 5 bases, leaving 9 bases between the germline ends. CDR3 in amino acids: CATQDNNEQFF. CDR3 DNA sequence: TGTGCCACACAGGACAACAATGAGCAGTTCTTC.

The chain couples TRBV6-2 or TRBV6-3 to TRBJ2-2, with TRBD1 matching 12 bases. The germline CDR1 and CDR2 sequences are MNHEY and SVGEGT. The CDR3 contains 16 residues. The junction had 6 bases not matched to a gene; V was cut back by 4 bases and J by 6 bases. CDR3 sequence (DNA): TGTGCCAGCAGTTCAAGGGGACAGGGGGCCTCCGGGGAGCTGTTTTTT. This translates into CASSSRGQGASGELFF.

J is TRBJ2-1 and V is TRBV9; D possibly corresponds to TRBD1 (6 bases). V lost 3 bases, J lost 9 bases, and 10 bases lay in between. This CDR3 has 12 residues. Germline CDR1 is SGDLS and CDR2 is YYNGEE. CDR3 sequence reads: CASSDRVGEQFF. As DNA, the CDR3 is TGTGCCAGCAGCGACAGGGTAGGTGAGCAGTTCTTC.

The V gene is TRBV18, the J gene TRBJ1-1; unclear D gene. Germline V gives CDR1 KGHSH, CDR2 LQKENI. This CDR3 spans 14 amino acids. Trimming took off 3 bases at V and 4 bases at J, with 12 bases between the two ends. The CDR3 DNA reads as TGTGCCAGCTCACCCGCTCACTCTCCCACTGAAGCTTTCTTT. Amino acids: CASSPAHSPTEAFF. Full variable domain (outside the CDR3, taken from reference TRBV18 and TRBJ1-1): NAGVMQNPRHLVRRRGQEARLRCSPMKGHSHVYWYRQLPEEGLKFMVYLQKENIIDESGMPKERFSAEFPKEGPSILRIQQVVRGDSAAYFCASSPAHSPTEAFFGQGTRLTVV.

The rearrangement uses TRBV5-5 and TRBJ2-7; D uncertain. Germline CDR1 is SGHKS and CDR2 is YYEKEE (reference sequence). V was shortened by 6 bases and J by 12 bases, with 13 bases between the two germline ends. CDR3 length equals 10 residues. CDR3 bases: TGTGCCAGCACCCCTCTAGATCGGTACTTC. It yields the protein CASTPLDRYF.

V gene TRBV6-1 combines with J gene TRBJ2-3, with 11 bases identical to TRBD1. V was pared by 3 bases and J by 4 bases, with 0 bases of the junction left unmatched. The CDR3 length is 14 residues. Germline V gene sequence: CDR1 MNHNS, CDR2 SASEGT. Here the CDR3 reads CASSEGQGADTQYF. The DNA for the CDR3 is TGTGCCAGCAGTGAGGGACAGGGGGCAGATACGCAGTATTTT.

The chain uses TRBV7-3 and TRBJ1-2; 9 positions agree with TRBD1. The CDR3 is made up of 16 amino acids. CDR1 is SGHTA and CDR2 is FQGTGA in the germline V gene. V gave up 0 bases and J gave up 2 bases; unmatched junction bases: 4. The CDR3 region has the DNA TGTGCCAGCAGCTTAACCCCCGGGACAGGGAACTATGGCTACACCTTC. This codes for CASSLTPGTGNYGYTF.

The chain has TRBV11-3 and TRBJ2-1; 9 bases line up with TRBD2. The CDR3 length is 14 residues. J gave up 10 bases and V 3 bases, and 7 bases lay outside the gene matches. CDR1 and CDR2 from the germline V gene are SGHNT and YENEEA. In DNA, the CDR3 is TGTGCCAGCAGCTTGGTCCTTAGCGGGGGAGAGCAGTTCTTC. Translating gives CASSLVLSGGEQFF.

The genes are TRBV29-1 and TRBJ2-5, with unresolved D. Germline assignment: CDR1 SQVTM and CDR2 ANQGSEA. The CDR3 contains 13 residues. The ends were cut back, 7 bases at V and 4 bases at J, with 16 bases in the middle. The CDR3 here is CSGMTRSRETQYF. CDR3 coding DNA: TGCAGCGGGATGACTCGCTCGAGAGAGACCCAGTACTTC.

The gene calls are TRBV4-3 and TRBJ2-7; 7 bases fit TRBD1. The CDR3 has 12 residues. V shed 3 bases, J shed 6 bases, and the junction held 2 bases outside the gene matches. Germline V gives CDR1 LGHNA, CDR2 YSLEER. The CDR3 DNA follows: TGCGCCAGCAGCCAGTCAGGGGGCGAGCAGTACTTC. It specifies CASSQSGGEQYF.

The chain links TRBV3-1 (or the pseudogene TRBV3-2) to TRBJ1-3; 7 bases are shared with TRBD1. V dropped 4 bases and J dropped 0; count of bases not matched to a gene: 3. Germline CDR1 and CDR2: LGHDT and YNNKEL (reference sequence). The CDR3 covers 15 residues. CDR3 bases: TGTGCCAGCAGCCCGCAGGGGGTCTCTGGAAACACCATATATTTT. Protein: CASSPQGVSGNTIYF.

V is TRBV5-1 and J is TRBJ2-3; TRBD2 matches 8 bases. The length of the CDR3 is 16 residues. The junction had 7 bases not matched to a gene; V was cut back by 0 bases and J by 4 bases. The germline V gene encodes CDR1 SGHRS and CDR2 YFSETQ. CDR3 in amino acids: CASSLDSGGPADTQYF. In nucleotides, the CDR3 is TGCGCCAGCAGCTTGGACTCGGGGGGGCCGGCAGATACGCAGTATTTT.

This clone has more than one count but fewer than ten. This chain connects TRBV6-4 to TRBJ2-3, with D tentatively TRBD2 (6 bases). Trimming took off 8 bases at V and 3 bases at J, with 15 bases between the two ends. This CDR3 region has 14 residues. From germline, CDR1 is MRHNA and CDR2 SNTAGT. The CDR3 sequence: CASGRGGSTDTQYF. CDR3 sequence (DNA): TGTGCCAGCGGTCGGGGAGGTTCGACAGATACGCAGTATTTT.

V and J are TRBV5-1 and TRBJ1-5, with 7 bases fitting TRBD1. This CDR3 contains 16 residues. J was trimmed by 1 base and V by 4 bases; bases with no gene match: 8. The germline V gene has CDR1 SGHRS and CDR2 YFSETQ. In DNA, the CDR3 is TGCGCCAGCAGCCCGGATGGACAGGCCAGCAATCAGCCCCAGCATTTT. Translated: CASSPDGQASNQPQHF.

As DNA, the CDR3 is TGTGCCAGCAGCCCAAGAATTCCGGGGGGCACAGATACGCAGTATTTT. It specifies CASSPRIPGGTDTQYF. This chain uses TRBV3-1 (or the pseudogene TRBV3-2) with TRBJ2-3, with D possibly being TRBD2 (6 bases). Germline-derived CDR1 and CDR2 are LGHDT and YNNKEL (reference sequence). CDR3 size: 16 residues. The V end lost 4 bases, the J end lost 1 base, and 15 bases lay between the germline ends.

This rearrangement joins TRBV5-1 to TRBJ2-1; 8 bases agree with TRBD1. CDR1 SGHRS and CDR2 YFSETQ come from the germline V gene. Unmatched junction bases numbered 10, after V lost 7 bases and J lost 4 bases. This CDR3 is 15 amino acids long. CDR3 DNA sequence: TGCGCCAGCTCAGACAGGGGTGGCCTTTACAATGAGCAGTTCTTC. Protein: CASSDRGGLYNEQFF. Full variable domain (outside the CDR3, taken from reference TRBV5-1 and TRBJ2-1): KAGVTQTPRYLIKTRGQQVTLSCSPISGHRSVSWYQQTPGQGLQFLFEYFSETQRNKGNFPGRFSGRQFSNSRSEMNVSTLELGDSALYLCASSDRGGLYNEQFFGPGTRLTVL.

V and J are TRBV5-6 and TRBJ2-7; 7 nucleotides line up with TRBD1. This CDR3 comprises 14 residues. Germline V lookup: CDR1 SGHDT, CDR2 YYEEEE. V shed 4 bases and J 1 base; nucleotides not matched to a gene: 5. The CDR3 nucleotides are TGTGCCAGCAGCCGGGACAGATATTCCTACGAGCAGTACTTC. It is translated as CASSRDRYSYEQYF.

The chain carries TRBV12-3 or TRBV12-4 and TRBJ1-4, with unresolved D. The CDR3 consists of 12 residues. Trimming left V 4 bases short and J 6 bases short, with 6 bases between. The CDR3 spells CASSSGYEKLFF. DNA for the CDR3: TGTGCCAGCAGTTCGGGATATGAAAAACTGTTTTTT.

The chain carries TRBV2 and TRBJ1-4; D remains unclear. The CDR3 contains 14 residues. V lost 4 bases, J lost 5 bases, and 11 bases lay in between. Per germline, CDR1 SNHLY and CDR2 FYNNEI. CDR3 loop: CASSVRGGNEKLFF. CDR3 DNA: TGTGCCAGCAGTGTGCGGGGAGGGAATGAAAAACTGTTTTTT.

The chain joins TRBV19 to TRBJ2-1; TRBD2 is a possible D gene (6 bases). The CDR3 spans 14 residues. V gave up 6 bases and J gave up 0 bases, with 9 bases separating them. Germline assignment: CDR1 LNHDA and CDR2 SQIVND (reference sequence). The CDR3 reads CASRWEDSYNEQFF. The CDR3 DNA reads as TGTGCCAGTAGATGGGAGGACTCCTACAATGAGCAGTTCTTC.

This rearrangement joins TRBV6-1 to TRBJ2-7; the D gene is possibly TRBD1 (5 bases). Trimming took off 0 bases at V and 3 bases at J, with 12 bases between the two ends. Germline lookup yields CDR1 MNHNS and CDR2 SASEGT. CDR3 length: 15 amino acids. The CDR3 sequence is CASSEAQARNYEQYF. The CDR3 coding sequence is TGTGCCAGCAGTGAAGCACAGGCCCGGAACTACGAGCAGTACTTC.

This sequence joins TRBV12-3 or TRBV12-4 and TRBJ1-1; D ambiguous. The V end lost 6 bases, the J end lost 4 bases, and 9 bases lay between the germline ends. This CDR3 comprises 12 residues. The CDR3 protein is CASSHPGTEAFF. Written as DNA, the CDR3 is TGTGCCAGCAGCCACCCGGGCACTGAAGCTTTCTTT.

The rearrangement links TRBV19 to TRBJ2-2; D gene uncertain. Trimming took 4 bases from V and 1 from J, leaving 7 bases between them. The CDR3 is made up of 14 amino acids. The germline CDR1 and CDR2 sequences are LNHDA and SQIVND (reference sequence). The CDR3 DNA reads TGTGCCAGTAGTAGATACGGGAACACCGGGGAGCTGTTTTTT. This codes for CASSRYGNTGELFF.

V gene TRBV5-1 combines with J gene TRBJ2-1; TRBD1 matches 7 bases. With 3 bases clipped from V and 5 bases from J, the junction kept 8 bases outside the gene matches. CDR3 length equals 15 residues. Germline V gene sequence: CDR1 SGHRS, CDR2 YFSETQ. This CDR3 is CASSSRQGRDNEQFF. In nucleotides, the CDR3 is TGCGCCAGCAGCTCAAGACAGGGTCGCGACAATGAGCAGTTCTTC.

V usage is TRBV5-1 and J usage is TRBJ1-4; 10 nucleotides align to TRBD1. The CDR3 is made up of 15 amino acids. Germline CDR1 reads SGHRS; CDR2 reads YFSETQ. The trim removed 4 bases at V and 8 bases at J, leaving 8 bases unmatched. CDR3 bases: TGCGCCAGCAGCCGGTCCGGGACAGGGGACGAAAAACTGTTTTTT. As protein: CASSRSGTGDEKLFF.

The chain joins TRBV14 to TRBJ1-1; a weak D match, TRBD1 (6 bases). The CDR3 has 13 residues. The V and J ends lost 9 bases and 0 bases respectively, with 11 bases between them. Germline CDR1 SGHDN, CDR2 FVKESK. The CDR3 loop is CASAQGLNTEAFF. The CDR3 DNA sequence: TGTGCCAGTGCACAGGGTTTGAACACTGAAGCTTTCTTT.

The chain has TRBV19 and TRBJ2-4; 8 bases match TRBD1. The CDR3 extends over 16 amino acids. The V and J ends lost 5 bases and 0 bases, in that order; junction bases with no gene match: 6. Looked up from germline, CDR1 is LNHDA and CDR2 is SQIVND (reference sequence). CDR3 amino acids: CASSLGTGPAKNIQYF. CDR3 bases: TGTGCCAGTAGTCTTGGGACAGGCCCAGCCAAAAACATTCAGTACTTC.

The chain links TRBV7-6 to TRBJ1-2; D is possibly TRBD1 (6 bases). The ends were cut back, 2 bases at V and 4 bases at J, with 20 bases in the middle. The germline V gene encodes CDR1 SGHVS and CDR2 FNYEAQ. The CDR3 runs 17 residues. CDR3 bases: TGTGCCAGCAGCTTACTGCGGACAGATAGCCCCACCTATGGCTACACCTTC. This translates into CASSLLRTDSPTYGYTF.